The clone carrying this T cell receptor beta chain was detected once. This record belongs to a study of blood T cell repertoires in COVID-19. Overall study context: Collection of acute and convalescent COVID-19 samples took place in the United States, Italy and Spain.

The method was immunoSEQ multiplex PCR; TCRdb's version includes in-frame clones alone and lacks a portion of them. The table includes about 190,000 clones, 89% detected once. CDR3 size: 11 residues. CDR1 is SNHLY, CDR2 FYNNEI, per germline. Trimming cost V 5 bases and J 5 bases, with 4 bases left between them. The sequence came from a man in his forties with acute or convalescent COVID-19. The sequenced sample consisted of peripheral blood. V and J are TRBV2 and TRBJ2-1; D not resolved. For the CDR3, the DNA is TGTGCCAGCAGTTACAACAATGAGCAGTTCTTC. Amino acid sequence: CASSYNNEQFF.